Sequencing of this T cell receptor beta chain was carried out in a study of beta chain features in type 1 diabetes. Study-wide background: Across all samples, approximately 110,000,000 sorted cells were examined. Study results and limitations: In every one of the four CD4+ subsets, TCRB CDR3s were moderately but significantly shorter in Type 1 diabetes patients. Any HLA-type effect on TCRB rearrangement remained unresolved here. Reduced insertions and increased deletions marked VDJ junctions in type 1 diabetes patients.

cDNA synthesis used the whole RNA isolate, giving expressed TCRB sequences. Profiling relied on immunoSEQ multiplex PCR, and the TCRdb table lists in-frame clones only, not all of them. The table lists 640,000 or so clones, around 15% of them singletons. Donors contributed one heparinised blood draw apiece, averaging about 120 mL. On this clone: Its antigen is not known.

This CDR3 contains 15 residues. Germline CDR1 and CDR2: MGHRA and YSYEKL. V was cut by 1 base and J by 3 bases, with 13 bases left in between. The TCR originated in a man aged 18 to 29 with type 1 diabetes. The sequenced material came from naive CD4+ T cells from blood. The chain joins TRBV4-1 to TRBJ2-7, with a tentative D call TRBD1 (6 bases). The CDR3 is CASSQGPTGNYEQYF. The CDR3 nucleotides read TGCGCCAGCAGCCAAGGACCAACAGGGAACTACGAGCAGTACTTC.